One and the same sample provided the 6 T cell receptor beta chains below, sequenced in a study of sequential checkpoint blockade in melanoma. Indicated treatment: randomized to nivolumab then ipilimumab (arm A) or the reverse (arm B). Libraries were prepared by immunoSEQ multiplex PCR; TCRdb keeps only in-frame clonotypes and omits some of them. Counted here are 13,000 or so clones, less than 70% occurring once; the ten biggest clones make up approximately 22%. The sequencing here drew on CD8+ T cells sorted from blood (inferred from file names), taken from a patient given nivolumab and ipilimumab in sequence. Receptors originate from a human donor with melanoma.

The gene calls are TRBV29-1 and TRBJ1-2; D is ambiguous. Trimming pared 0 bases from V and 11 bases from J, leaving 22 bases between. Per the germline V gene, CDR1 is SQVTM and CDR2 is ANQGSEA. CDR3 length equals 15 residues. CDR3 region: CSVEDLSRPGNAYTF. The CDR3 DNA is TGCAGCGTTGAAGATTTAAGCAGGCCCGGGAATGCGTACACCTTC.

J is TRBJ2-1 and V is TRBV6-5; D is perhaps TRBD2 (6 bases). The CDR3 spans 15 residues. Germline V gene lookup returns CDR1 MNHEY and CDR2 SVGAGI. V was pared by 8 bases and J by 6 bases, with 20 bases between. This CDR3 is CASGGLLRPVNEQFF. The DNA for the CDR3 is TGTGCCAGCGGAGGGTTGCTTCGACCTGTCAATGAGCAGTTCTTC.

The CDR3 region has the DNA TGTGCCAGCAGTTTAAATCAGGGGACCACTGAAGCTTTCTTT. Amino acids: CASSLNQGTTEAFF. This chain joins TRBV28 and TRBJ1-1; possibly TRBD1 for D (6 bases). CDR3 length: 14 amino acids. V was shortened by 2 bases and J by 4 bases, with 11 bases between the two germline ends. The germline V gene has CDR1 MDHEN and CDR2 SYDVKM.

This clone showed up just once. The gene calls are TRBV6-1 and TRBJ2-7; D may be TRBD2 (6 bases). Looked up from germline, CDR1 is MNHNS and CDR2 is SASEGT. V lost 2 bases and J lost 1, with 12 bases in between. The length of the CDR3 is 15 residues. This CDR3 is CASSEWGGASYEQYF. Written as DNA, the CDR3 is TGTGCCAGCAGTGAATGGGGAGGAGCATCCTACGAGCAGTACTTC.

The V gene is TRBV7-8, the J gene TRBJ1-4; 8 nucleotides agree with TRBD1. The V and J ends lost 5 bases and 0 bases, in that order; junction bases with no gene match: 14. In germline, CDR1 is SGHVS, CDR2 FQNEAQ. The CDR3 is made up of 19 amino acids. In DNA form, the CDR3 reads TGTGCCAGCAGCCCCCTTTACTTAACAGGGGGGTCAACTAATGAAAAACTGTTTTTT. Protein: CASSPLYLTGGSTNEKLFF.

Comments on this clone: Other DNA sequences within the sample encode an identical CDR3. This rearrangement joins TRBV19 to TRBJ2-7, with D tentatively TRBD1 (5 bases). Germline values: CDR1 LNHDA, CDR2 SQIVND (reference sequence). V was clipped by 4 bases and J by 1 base, with 14 bases between them. The CDR3 length is 15 residues. The CDR3 coding sequence is TGTGCCAGTAGTACTACAACAGACAGATCCTACGAGCAGTACTTC. Amino acid sequence: CASSTTTDRSYEQYF.